This T cell receptor beta chain appears in the sequencing data of a study of CD4+ T cells in melanoma. The study, taken as a whole, reports: CD8+ T cell, macrophage and B cell function reportedly correlated with neoantigen-specific CD4+ T cells. Diverse differentiation states were reported for melanoma neoantigen-specific CD4+ T cells.

The table came from immunoSEQ multiplex PCR; TCRdb's copy has only in-frame clones and leaves some out. The table has some 20,000 clones, about 83% seen once. Germline loops: CDR1 SGHDT, CDR2 YYEEEE. Trimming took off 2 bases at V and 9 bases at J, with 9 bases between the two ends. The CDR3 totals 13 residues. About this clone: What it binds is unknown.

The sequenced sample consisted of cells from a culture (not recorded whether cultured in vitro). This clonotype was obtained from a human donor with melanoma. The V gene is TRBV5-6, the J gene TRBJ1-6; D is ambiguous. The CDR3 protein is CASSFWAVSPLHF. The CDR3 DNA follows: TGTGCCAGCAGCTTCTGGGCGGTTTCACCCCTCCACTTT.